This TCR beta chain was retrieved from a study of molecular identifiers for immune sequencing clone quantification. From the PCR reads, TCRdb called clonotypes with MiXCR, one entry per CDR3 protein. The sample has some 100,000 distinct CDR3 sequences, roughly 19% seen once. This clonotype was seen many times. This CDR3 is built from 16 residues. The sequence was collected from a human donor in good health. Some libraries in this study had Jurkat cell RNA spiked in. Sequenced material: naive CD8+ T cells from blood, with Jurkat cell RNA spiked in. Regarding subset: FACS-sorted CD8+CD4-CCR7+CD45RA+ naive T cells. This rearrangement joins TRBV21-1 to TRBJ1-5; TRBD1 was called by the table and not checked on the DNA. TRBV21-1 is shown as a pseudogene. The CDR3 sequence: CASSKNRDRADQPQHF. The CDR3 nucleotides read TGTGCCAGCAGCAAAAACCGGGACAGGGCCGATCAGCCCCAGCATTTT.